The 2 T cell receptor beta chains reported below all come from one sample, sequenced in a study of technical replicates of blood from several donors. Profiled with immunoSEQ multiplex PCR; TCRdb holds only in-frame clones, not every one. This sample has around 65,000 clones, with approximately 83% found just once. Sequencing was performed on PBMCs. All receptors come from a human donor in good health. Some clones in this sample may be carry-over from other donors' samples.

The genes are TRBV4-2 and TRBJ2-7; 11 nucleotides agree with TRBD2. The CDR3 totals 18 residues. Trimming removed 0 bases from V and 3 bases from J; junction bases left unmatched: 10. The germline CDR1 and CDR2 sequences are LGHNA and YNFKEQ. CDR3 coding DNA: TGTGCCAGCAGCCAAGAGACAAGAGGGACTAGCGGATACTACGAGCAGTACTTC. It encodes CASSQETRGTSGYYEQYF.

The chain carries TRBV7-2 and TRBJ2-1; 10 positions match TRBD1. The CDR3 loop spans 13 amino acids. J was trimmed by 8 bases and V by 5 bases; bases with no gene match: 3. CDR1 is SGHTA and CDR2 is FQGNSA in the germline V gene. Written as DNA, the CDR3 is TGTGCCAGCAGCCGGGACAGGGGCGATGAGCAGTTCTTC. The encoded protein is CASSRDRGDEQFF.